This T cell receptor (beta chain) comes out of a study of shared clonotypes between healthy human individuals. General study findings and limits: Four donors held about 4.5% of naive CD4 clonotypes in common.

As to this clone: What it binds is not known.

CDR1 and CDR2 from the germline V gene are MDHEN and SYDVKM. With 8 bases clipped from V and 0 bases from J, the junction kept 4 bases outside the gene matches. The CDR3 contains 13 residues. CD4+ cells yielded CD45RA+ naive and CD45RA-negative memory subsets. TCRdb's copy holds only in-frame clones and misses some; the assay was immunoSEQ multiplex PCR. Of 2 million to 3 million clones in the sample, approximately 93% were seen once. The rearrangement joins TRBV28 to TRBJ2-7; 7 bases align to TRBD1. The sequenced sample was naive CD4+ T cells from PBMCs. The subset: CD45RA+ positively selected. The clonotype originates from a man younger than 35 in good health. Some clones in this sample may be carry-over from other donors' samples. The CDR3 nucleotides are TGTGCCAGCTCCCGGGACAGCTCCTACGAGCAGTACTTC. Protein product: CASSRDSSYEQYF. Using reference TRBV28 and TRBJ2-7 for the parts outside the CDR3, the full variable domain is DVKVTQSSRYLVKRTGEKVFLECVQDMDHENMFWYRQDPGLGLRLIYFSYDVKMKEKGDIPEGYSVSREKKERFSLILESASTNQTSMYLCASSRDSSYEQYFGPGTRLTVT.